Below, 23 T cell receptor beta chains from the same sample are listed, as sequenced in a study of early stage breast cancer tumors. Some clones are missing from TCRdb's copy, which holds only in-frame ones; the method was immunoSEQ multiplex PCR. The sample lists about 5,000 clones, 64% occurring once. Sequencing was carried out using breast tumor tissue. The source of these receptors is a person in their fifties with breast cancer.

The chain employs TRBV19 and TRBJ2-6, with a possible D match to TRBD1 (6 bases). V shed 2 bases and J shed 3 bases, with 8 bases lying between them. Germline values: CDR1 LNHDA, CDR2 SQIVND (reference sequence). There are 15 residues in the CDR3. CDR3 in amino acids: CASSIYRDGANVLTF. The CDR3 DNA reads as TGTGCCAGTAGTATATACAGGGATGGGGCCAACGTCCTGACTTTC.

This chain connects TRBV4-3 to TRBJ2-3; the match to TRBD2 covers 11 bases. This CDR3 is 16 amino acids long. The V gene's germline CDR1 is LGHNA and CDR2 YSLEER. Germline trimming cut 0 bases from V and 4 bases from J; bases unmatched to any gene: 3. CDR3 region: CASSQDSGGAPDTQYF. For the CDR3, the DNA is TGCGCCAGCAGCCAAGATAGCGGGGGGGCACCAGATACGCAGTATTTT.

The V gene is TRBV5-6, the J gene TRBJ1-4; no clear D. The CDR3 spans 14 residues. V lost 2 bases, J lost 7 bases, and 12 bases lay in between. Germline CDR1 reads SGHDT; CDR2 reads YYEEEE. The CDR3 loop is CASSFNPGAEKLFF. CDR3 bases: TGTGCCAGCAGCTTCAATCCGGGCGCTGAAAAACTGTTTTTT. Supplemented by reference TRBV5-6 and TRBJ1-4, the full variable domain reads DAGVTQSPTHLIKTRGQQVTLRCSPKSGHDTVSWYQQALGQGPQFIFQYYEEEERQRGNFPDRFSGHQFPNYSSELNVNALLLGDSALYLCASSFNPGAEKLFFGSGTQLSVL.

In DNA, the CDR3 is TGCAGCGCTATGGGACAGCTAAAGGACACTGAAGCTTTCTTT. Translated: CSAMGQLKDTEAFF. The V gene is TRBV29-1, the J gene TRBJ1-1; 7 bases map to TRBD1. CDR1 is SQVTM, CDR2 ANQGSEA, per germline. CDR3 length: 14 residues. The trim removed 7 bases at V and 3 bases at J, leaving 11 bases unmatched.

This clone was counted only a few times. The rearrangement joins TRBV27 to TRBJ2-7, with 8 bases identical to TRBD2. The junction had 5 bases not matched to a gene; V was cut back by 2 bases and J by 2 bases. The CDR3 is 15 residues long. Germline V gives CDR1 MNHEY, CDR2 SMNVEV (reference sequence). The CDR3 DNA reads as TGTGCCAGCAGTTTAGGGGTAGCGGGGCCCTACGAGCAGTACTTC. Its translation is CASSLGVAGPYEQYF.

This sequence joins TRBV29-1 and TRBJ2-5; 7 nucleotides line up with TRBD1. The CDR3 contains 13 residues. Unmatched junction bases numbered 3, after V lost 4 bases and J lost 1 base. Germline lookup yields CDR1 SQVTM and CDR2 ANQGSEA. CDR3 bases: TGCAGCGTTGTGAGGGGGCTCCAAGAGACCCAGTACTTC. Its translation is CSVVRGLQETQYF.

With respect to this clone: Other DNA sequences in this specimen translate into the identical CDR3. V usage is TRBV4-1 and J usage is TRBJ2-1, with TRBD2 identical over 10 bases. This CDR3 has 17 residues. Losses at the gene ends were 0 bases for V and 5 bases for J; bases not matched to a gene: 7. Germline-derived CDR1 and CDR2 are MGHRA and YSYEKL. CDR3 sequence reads: CASSQDWASGGNNEQFF. The CDR3 bases are TGCGCCAGCAGCCAAGATTGGGCTAGCGGGGGAAACAATGAGCAGTTCTTC.

This sequence joins TRBV19 and TRBJ2-3; weak D call: TRBD1 (7 bases). Germline V CDR1 and CDR2: LNHDA, SQIVND (reference sequence). This CDR3 is 14 amino acids long. Deletions cut 4 bases from V and 3 bases from J, with 11 bases between. The CDR3 region is CASSTAGGTDTQYF. The CDR3 bases are TGTGCCAGTAGTACCGCAGGGGGGACAGATACGCAGTATTTT. The whole variable domain, filled in from reference TRBV19 and TRBJ2-3, reads DGGITQSPKYLFRKEGQNVTLSCEQNLNHDAMYWYRQDPGQGLRLIYYSQIVNDFQKGDIAEGYSVSREKKESFPLTVTSAQKNPTAFYLCASSTAGGTDTQYFGPGTRLTVL.

This sequence joins TRBV5-5 and TRBJ1-1, with D hard to call. Germline loops: CDR1 SGHKS, CDR2 YYEKEE (reference sequence). The CDR3 extends over 15 amino acids. Trimming stripped 0 bases from V and 0 bases from J, with 9 bases between. The CDR3 protein is CASSLAGRMNTEAFF. CDR3 coding DNA: TGTGCCAGCAGCTTGGCCGGGCGTATGAACACTGAAGCTTTCTTT.

The V gene is TRBV4-2, the J gene TRBJ2-3, with unresolved D. Germline V gives CDR1 LGHNA, CDR2 YNFKEQ. Trimming cost V 1 base and J 4 bases, with 3 bases left between them. CDR3 length equals 12 residues. The CDR3 loop reads CASSQVADTQYF. The DNA for the CDR3 is TGTGCCAGCAGCCAAGTGGCAGATACGCAGTATTTT.

This chain joins TRBV4-3 and TRBJ2-6; 8 bases match TRBD1. The V gene's germline CDR1 is LGHNA and CDR2 YSLEER. The CDR3 consists of 18 residues. The V segment lost 4 bases and the J segment 3 bases; nucleotides outside the gene matches: 11. DNA for the CDR3: TGCGCCAGCAGCCCCGGCACAGGGGGTACTTATGGGGCCAACGTCCTGACTTTC. Its translation is CASSPGTGGTYGANVLTF.

The rearrangement uses TRBV19 and TRBJ1-3; D might be TRBD1 (5 bases). The CDR3 totals 14 residues. The V gene lost 9 bases and the J gene lost 0 bases, with 12 bases spanning the gap. Germline lookup yields CDR1 LNHDA and CDR2 SQIVND (reference sequence). The CDR3 DNA reads TGTGCCAGCAGACAGAAGAGCTCTGGAAACACCATATATTTT. This codes for CASRQKSSGNTIYF. The full variable domain, completed using reference TRBV19 and TRBJ1-3, is DGGITQSPKYLFRKEGQNVTLSCEQNLNHDAMYWYRQDPGQGLRLIYYSQIVNDFQKGDIAEGYSVSREKKESFPLTVTSAQKNPTAFYLCASRQKSSGNTIYFGEGSWLTVV.

The rearrangement uses TRBV15 and TRBJ2-1, with D maybe TRBD2 (6 bases). Germline V gene data show CDR1 as LNHNV and CDR2 as YYDKDF (reference sequence). This CDR3 contains 17 residues. The ends were cut back, 0 bases at V and 5 bases at J, with 17 bases in the middle. In DNA, the CDR3 is TGTGCCACCAGCAGAGATGCCCTTGGATGGGGGGACAATGAGCAGTTCTTC. Translation gives CATSRDALGWGDNEQFF.

This chain links TRBV29-1 with TRBJ2-7; D is possibly TRBD2 (6 bases). Per the germline V gene, CDR1 is SQVTM and CDR2 is ANQGSEA. This CDR3 has 14 amino acids. Trimming cost V 4 bases and J 1 base, with 14 bases left between them. In nucleotides, the CDR3 is TGCAGCGTTGGGGCCAGCGGAGGGTCCTACGAGCAGTACTTC. It translates to CSVGASGGSYEQYF.

This clone was counted only a few times. The chain is built from TRBV2 and TRBJ2-5; 9 bases match TRBD2. V shed 4 bases, J shed 4 bases, and the junction held 10 bases outside the gene matches. CDR3 size: 16 residues. The germline CDR1 and CDR2 sequences are SNHLY and FYNNEI. CDR3 bases: TGTGCCAGCAGTGTGGCGCGGGGGGGGCGTGGAGAGACCCAGTACTTC. Translation gives CASSVARGGRGETQYF.

V gene TRBV5-8 combines with J gene TRBJ2-7, with D hard to call. CDR1 is SGHTS and CDR2 is YDEGEE in the germline V gene. The length of the CDR3 is 11 residues. The V and J ends lost 2 bases and 4 bases respectively, with 4 bases between them. The CDR3 DNA sequence: TGTGCCAGCAGCTTCCTATACGAGCAGTACTTC. Translated, it gives CASSFLYEQYF.

Of note for this clone: The junction departs from the called germline gene at one end, perhaps through a read error. This chain joins TRBV5-3 and TRBJ1-5; unclear D gene. TRBV5-3 is classed as an ORF, of uncertain function. The CDR3 length is 15 residues. DNA for the CDR3: TGCGCCAGCAGCCAAGAGGACGGTGTCAATCAGCCCCAGCATTTT. Translation gives CASSQEDGVNQPQHF.

The chain joins TRBV27 to TRBJ1-6; D is possibly TRBD1 (6 bases). CDR3 size: 13 residues. The V and J ends lost 6 bases and 10 bases respectively, with 13 bases between them. CDR1 is MNHEY and CDR2 is SMNVEV in the germline V gene (reference sequence). The CDR3: CASRPRDISPLHF. The CDR3, as DNA: TGTGCCAGCAGGCCCCGGGACATCTCACCCCTCCACTTT.

The chain couples TRBV7-2 to TRBJ2-5, with 7 bases that match TRBD2. The CDR3 contains 14 residues. The V gene's germline CDR1 is SGHTA and CDR2 FQGNSA. The ends lost 5 bases at V and 5 bases at J; junction bases unmatched: 8. CDR3 amino acids: CASSLPTSWETQYF. The CDR3 nucleotides read TGTGCCAGCAGCCTACCGACTAGCTGGGAGACCCAGTACTTC.

V and J are TRBV15 and TRBJ2-1; no definite D call. CDR1 LNHNV and CDR2 YYDKDF come from the germline V gene (reference sequence). V was trimmed by 6 bases and J by 7 bases, leaving 13 bases between them. There are 13 residues in the CDR3. In DNA, the CDR3 is TGTGCCACCAGAAACCTACCCTTTAATGAGCAGTTCTTC. Amino acid sequence: CATRNLPFNEQFF.

The chain carries TRBV7-2 and TRBJ1-1, with D uncertain. Germline assignment: CDR1 SGHTA and CDR2 FQGNSA. The ends were cut back, 5 bases at V and 1 base at J, with 5 bases in the middle. This CDR3 contains 12 residues. This chain's CDR3 is CASSRQNTEAFF. CDR3 in DNA: TGTGCCAGCAGCCGACAGAACACTGAAGCTTTCTTT.

V gene TRBV30 combines with J gene TRBJ1-5; D may be TRBD1 (5 bases). CDR3 length: 13 residues. V was clipped by 1 base and J by 5 bases, with 9 bases between them. Germline CDR1 reads GTSNPN; CDR2 reads SVGIG (reference sequence). This chain's CDR3 is CAWSEGDHQPQHF. DNA of the CDR3: TGTGCCTGGAGTGAAGGGGATCATCAGCCCCAGCATTTT.

The gene calls are TRBV5-1 and TRBJ2-5; 7 positions match TRBD1. The germline V gene has CDR1 SGHRS and CDR2 YFSETQ. The CDR3 is 16 residues long. Losses at the gene ends were 3 bases for V and 2 bases for J; bases not matched to a gene: 10. DNA for the CDR3: TGCGCCAGCAGCTCAACCGGGACAGCGATGCAAGAGACCCAGTACTTC. Translation gives CASSSTGTAMQETQYF. The variable domain in full, completed from reference TRBV5-1 and TRBJ2-5, reads KAGVTQTPRYLIKTRGQQVTLSCSPISGHRSVSWYQQTPGQGLQFLFEYFSETQRNKGNFPGRFSGRQFSNSRSEMNVSTLELGDSALYLCASSSTGTAMQETQYFGPGTRLLVL.